This T cell receptor beta chain was sequenced in a study of shared clonotypes between healthy human individuals. Whole-study findings and limits: What rarefaction showed was incomplete sorted-subset sequencing despite large depth. Naive CD4 clonotype sharing across a few donors was about 5%.

Genomic DNA (from each subset) was split evenly across several immunoSEQ plates. Source study methods: In the immunoSEQ data, sequences were junction-only and lacked quality scores, so filtering differed. The data were produced by immunoSEQ multiplex PCR, yet TCRdb's version contains in-frame clones alone and is incomplete. The V and J calls and clone size are taken from that table; D and trimming were inferred from the DNA. The table records about 1 million clones, about 80% of them present only once. The V gene's germline CDR1 is LGHNT and CDR2 FRNRAP. After removal of 6 bases from V and 5 bases from J, the junction contained 9 bases not matched to a gene. The CDR3 contains 15 residues. As regards this clone: The target antigen is unknown.

The receptor comes from a man younger than 35 in good health. Source material: memory CD4+ T cells sorted from blood. This sample's subset: CD45RA-negative fraction. The V call is TRBV12-5, the J call TRBJ2-1, with TRBD2 identical over 8 bases. CDR3 DNA sequence: TGTGCTAGTGGAGGTTCAGGACTAGCCGACAATGAGCAGTTCTTC. This gives the protein CASGGSGLADNEQFF.